The T cell receptor beta chain under discussion was sequenced for a study of shared clonotypes between healthy human individuals. Study background: Donors, aged 18 to 49, were a couple of women and three men.

Naivety among CD8 cells was defined by CD45RO negativity and positive CCR7 selection, thereby excluding terminally differentiated effector memory CD45RA+ cells. Trimming removed 5 bases from V and 2 bases from J; junction bases left unmatched: 5. CDR3 size: 16 residues. Germline V lookup: CDR1 MNHEY, CDR2 SMNVEV (reference sequence). Repertoires were generated with immunoSEQ multiplex PCR, while TCRdb's copy carries only in-frame clones and drops some. The profile shows roughly 2,000,000 clones, roughly 94% of them singletons. The sequenced material came from naive CD8+ T cells sorted from blood. This receptor was taken from a man aged 18 to 30 in good health. The V and J genes are TRBV27 and TRBJ2-3; 12 bases line up with TRBD2. CDR3 residues: CASSLRTSGNTDTQYF. CDR3 bases: TGTGCCAGCAGTCTCCGGACTAGCGGGAACACAGATACGCAGTATTTT.